The 29 T cell receptor beta chains below all came from one sample that was sequenced in a study of a mutant IDH1 vaccine in newly diagnosed glioma (dated by TCRdb to the early 2020s). Receptor libraries were prepared by the immunoSEQ multiplex PCR assay. TCRdb obtained this table from immuneACCESS and retained in-frame rearrangements with V and J assigned. These tables miss some clones; where compared with another copy, unresolved V genes account for less than half of the shortfall, and the remainder is unexplained. In all, the sample holds 45,000 to 55,000 clones, and 65% to 80% of those were seen once. The leading ten clones occupy approximately 6.3% of the sample. What these receptors recognize is not known. According to the study, the label for this sample's time point signals: week 35, safety follow-up. Every vaccine dose consisted of 300 ug of a 20-mer mutant IDH1 peptide in Montanide, administered subcutaneously together with topical imiquimod.

Sample: PBMCs, taken from a glioma patient whose treatment included an IDH1 peptide vaccine. The receptor source for this set is a man in his forties or fifties with glioma.

V usage is TRBV10-2 and J usage is TRBJ2-3, with D perhaps matching TRBD1 (5 bases). Trimming removed 0 bases at V and 4 bases at J, with 11 bases between. The CDR3 is made up of 15 amino acids. Germline lookup yields CDR1 WSHSY and CDR2 SAAADI. CDR3 loop: CASSESLGPADTQYF. The CDR3 region has the DNA TGCGCCAGCAGTGAGTCTTTGGGGCCCGCAGATACGCAGTATTTT.

This chain connects TRBV5-1 to TRBJ2-7; D may be TRBD1 or TRBD2 (5 bases each). Germline CDR1 is SGHRS and CDR2 is YFSETQ. The germline V and J ends were trimmed by 6 bases and 1 base, with 14 bases remaining between them. The CDR3 is 14 amino acids. DNA of the CDR3: TGCGCCAGCACCGGGGCACTGGCGTCCTACGAGCAGTACTTC. Protein sequence: CASTGALASYEQYF. Filled out from reference TRBV5-1 and TRBJ2-7, the complete variable domain reads KAGVTQTPRYLIKTRGQQVTLSCSPISGHRSVSWYQQTPGQGLQFLFEYFSETQRNKGNFPGRFSGRQFSNSRSEMNVSTLELGDSALYLCASTGALASYEQYFGPGTRLTVT.

The chain recombines TRBV15 with TRBJ2-5; the match to TRBD1 covers 9 bases. V shed 1 base, J shed 11 bases, and the junction held 11 bases outside the gene matches. In germline, CDR1 is LNHNV, CDR2 YYDKDF (reference sequence). The CDR3 contains 15 residues. The CDR3 coding sequence is TGTGCCACCAGCAGAGGGACAGGGGATATTAGAGAGCAGTACTTC. It yields the protein CATSRGTGDIREQYF.

The chain is built from TRBV19 and TRBJ2-5, with D possibly matching TRBD1 (6 bases). The V and J ends lost 3 bases and 4 bases respectively, with 12 bases between them. CDR3 size: 14 residues. From germline, CDR1 is LNHDA and CDR2 SQIVND (reference sequence). The CDR3 loop reads CASSMGQGTETQYF. The CDR3 DNA follows: TGTGCCAGTAGTATGGGGCAGGGGACAGAGACCCAGTACTTC.

The sample holds one count of this clone. The gene calls are TRBV5-8 and TRBJ1-3; D remains unclear. This CDR3 has 16 amino acids. V gave up 4 bases and J gave up 0 bases, with 14 bases separating them. The germline CDR1 and CDR2 sequences are SGHTS and YDEGEE. The DNA for the CDR3 is TGTGCCAGCAGCCCGGACGGTCCGATCTCTGGAAACACCATATATTTT. Its translation: CASSPDGPISGNTIYF.

This sequence joins TRBV2 and TRBJ1-2; TRBD1 aligns across 11 bases. The CDR3 runs to 17 residues. J was trimmed by 0 bases and V by 6 bases; bases with no gene match: 9. The germline gives CDR1 SNHLY, CDR2 FYNNEI. The CDR3 region has the DNA TGTGCCAGCAGCAGTTGGGACAGGGGGAGAGCTAACTATGGCTACACCTTC. It specifies CASSSWDRGRANYGYTF.

The chain joins TRBV5-1 to TRBJ2-1; D unresolved. From germline, CDR1 is SGHRS and CDR2 YFSETQ. CDR3 length equals 16 residues. V was clipped by 1 base and J by 0 bases, with 11 bases between them. CDR3 nucleotide sequence: TGCGCCAGCAGCTTGTACAGTTCTAGCTCCTACAATGAGCAGTTCTTC. This sequence encodes CASSLYSSSSYNEQFF.

This rearrangement joins TRBV7-9 to TRBJ2-7; the D call may be TRBD1 or TRBD2 (6 bases each). Between the trimmed V and J ends, which lost 7 bases and 7 bases, there was a span of 32 bases. The CDR3 runs 18 residues. In germline, CDR1 is SEHNR, CDR2 FQNEAQ (reference sequence). The CDR3 coding sequence is TGTGCCAGCACCCCAAGACCCGGACGGGGGCGCGGGTTGGGGGAGCAGTACTTC. It yields the protein CASTPRPGRGRGLGEQYF.

The CDR3 DNA sequence: TGCGCCAGCAGCCAAGGTTCTAAGAGCTCTGGAAACACCATATATTTT. Translated, it gives CASSQGSKSSGNTIYF. J is TRBJ1-3 and V is TRBV4-1; D is unresolved. Trimming cost V 1 base and J 0 bases, with 10 bases left between them. The CDR3 runs 16 residues. Germline CDR1 and CDR2: MGHRA and YSYEKL.

This clone has only one observation. V gene TRBV4-1 combines with J gene TRBJ1-4, with D perhaps matching TRBD1 (5 bases). Germline CDR1 reads MGHRA; CDR2 reads YSYEKL. The V end was cut by 6 bases, the J end by 0 bases, with 14 bases between. The CDR3 consists of 16 residues. CDR3 in DNA: TGCGCCAGCAGACGACGGGACGCCGCAACTAATGAAAAACTGTTTTTT. This sequence encodes CASRRRDAATNEKLFF.

The chain has TRBV7-9 and TRBJ2-3; perhaps D is TRBD1 or TRBD2 (5 bases each). Germline assignment: CDR1 SEHNR and CDR2 FQNEAQ (reference sequence). The CDR3 runs to 17 residues. Trimming removed 5 bases from V and 5 bases from J, with 23 bases in between. The CDR3 loop is CASSQPGAGINEDTQYF. The CDR3 DNA is TGTGCCAGCAGCCAACCCGGGGCAGGGATTAATGAAGATACGCAGTATTTT.

The chain is built from TRBV10-1 and TRBJ2-7; D may be TRBD2 (6 bases). This CDR3 has 10 residues. Germline CDR1 and CDR2: WNHNN and SYGVQD (reference sequence). This CDR3 is CATRGGEQYF. The DNA of the CDR3 is TGCGCGACGCGTGGGGGGGAGCAGTACTTC.

V and J are TRBV7-6 and TRBJ2-5; D unclear. The CDR3 covers 14 residues. The germline V and J ends were trimmed by 5 bases and 2 bases, with 12 bases remaining between them. CDR1 and CDR2 from the germline V gene are SGHVS and FNYEAQ. CDR3 nucleotide sequence: TGTGCCAGCAGCCGCGTGGCAGAGCAAGAGACCCAGTACTTC. Amino acids: CASSRVAEQETQYF. Based on the CDR3 plus reference TRBV7-6 and TRBJ2-5, the full variable domain is GAGVSQSPRYKVTKRGQDVALRCDPISGHVSLYWYRQALGQGPEFLTYFNYEAQQDKSGLPNDRFSAERPEGSISTLTIQRTEQRDSAMYRCASSRVAEQETQYFGPGTRLLVL.

V and J are TRBV6-4 and TRBJ2-7; unclear D gene. V was trimmed by 8 bases and J by 3 bases, leaving 8 bases between them. CDR1 and CDR2 (germline): MRHNA, SNTAGT. The CDR3 has 11 residues. CDR3 loop: CASDVDYEQYF. CDR3 sequence (DNA): TGTGCCAGCGATGTGGACTACGAGCAGTACTTC.

The V call is TRBV2, the J call TRBJ1-3; no firm D call. The CDR3 contains 14 residues. The germline V gene has CDR1 SNHLY and CDR2 FYNNEI. V gave up 2 bases and J gave up 1 base, with 6 bases separating them. The CDR3 sequence: CASSELVSGNTIYF. DNA of the CDR3: TGTGCCAGCAGTGAACTGGTTTCTGGAAACACCATATATTTT.

This chain uses TRBV6-1 with TRBJ1-1; 7 bases match TRBD1. J gave up 7 bases and V 6 bases, and 14 bases lay outside the gene matches. The germline V gene has CDR1 MNHNS and CDR2 SASEGT. The CDR3 length is 15 residues. CDR3 sequence (DNA): TGTGCCAGCAGCCCCGGCACAGGGGTAGGGGGTGAAGCTTTCTTT. Translated: CASSPGTGVGGEAFF.

The chain carries TRBV19 and TRBJ2-2; tentative D call: TRBD2 (5 bases). Trimming left V 3 bases short and J 9 bases short, with 14 bases between. CDR3 length equals 14 residues. CDR1 is LNHDA and CDR2 is SQIVND in the germline V gene (reference sequence). CDR3 coding DNA: TGTGCCAGTAGTATCCAGGTGGCGGGTCGGGAGCTGTTTTTT. As protein: CASSIQVAGRELFF.

The chain joins TRBV21-1 to TRBJ2-7; the D call TRBD1 from the table was never checked on the DNA. TRBV21-1 is a listed pseudogene. CDR3 length: 12 amino acids. CDR3 DNA sequence: TGTGCCAGCAGAAAAACAGGGGGCGAGCAGTACTTC. It encodes CASRKTGGEQYF.

The chain joins TRBV29-1 to TRBJ2-3; TRBD1 might be the D (6 bases). Trimming left V 0 bases short and J 2 bases short, with 12 bases between. CDR3 size: 15 residues. The germline CDR1 and CDR2 sequences are SQVTM and ANQGSEA. CDR3 sequence (DNA): TGCAGCGTTGAAGATCATAGGGGGTTCACAGATACGCAGTATTTT. The encoded protein is CSVEDHRGFTDTQYF.

The V and J genes are TRBV19 and TRBJ2-1, with TRBD1 matching over 7 bases. The CDR3 contains 15 residues. Germline trimming cut 5 bases from V and 5 bases from J; bases unmatched to any gene: 9. The germline V gene encodes CDR1 LNHDA and CDR2 SQIVND (reference sequence). DNA for the CDR3: TGTGCCAGTAGTTTTTCGGACAGGCGCAACAATGAGCAGTTCTTC. Its protein product is CASSFSDRRNNEQFF.

This chain links TRBV2 with TRBJ1-6; a possible D gene is TRBD1 (5 bases). The CDR3 is 14 residues long. Looked up from germline, CDR1 is SNHLY and CDR2 is FYNNEI. Trimming took 9 bases from V and 10 from J, leaving 19 bases between them. As DNA, the CDR3 is TGTGCCAGTTGCCGGGACGCGGGACGATCACCCCTCCACTTT. Amino acid sequence: CASCRDAGRSPLHF.

The chain joins TRBV7-9 to TRBJ1-3; a weak D match, TRBD1 (5 bases). This CDR3 region has 14 residues. With 8 bases removed from V and 0 bases from J, the gap between germline ends came to 11 bases. The germline CDR1 and CDR2 sequences are SEHNR and FQNEAQ (reference sequence). CDR3 loop: CASGRGDSGNTIYF. CDR3 nucleotides: TGTGCCAGCGGGCGGGGGGACTCTGGAAACACCATATATTTT.

The chain has TRBV6-5 and TRBJ1-6; tentatively, D is TRBD1 (6 bases). V gave up 7 bases and J gave up 7 bases, with 17 bases separating them. CDR1 and CDR2 from the germline V gene are MNHEY and SVGAGI. The CDR3 has 15 residues. The CDR3 loop reads CASTDRQDRNSPLHF. The CDR3 bases are TGTGCCAGCACCGACCGACAGGACAGAAATTCACCCCTCCACTTT.

This clone was recorded a few times. The CDR3 DNA reads TGTGCCAGCACCCGTCTGAGGGGCTACACCTTC. Translation: CASTRLRGYTF. The chain joins TRBV2 to TRBJ1-2; D unresolved. CDR1 and CDR2 (germline): SNHLY, FYNNEI. The CDR3 length is 11 residues. V gave up 7 bases and J gave up 8 bases, with 11 bases separating them.

The J gene is TRBJ2-2, the V gene TRBV10-3, with 9 bases aligning to TRBD1. V lost 7 bases to trimming and J lost 5 bases; unmatched junction nucleotides: 2. Germline CDR1 reads ENHRY; CDR2 reads SYGVKD. This CDR3 comprises 13 residues. The CDR3 DNA sequence: TGTGCCATCATAGGGACAGGGACCGGGGAGCTGTTTTTT. Translating gives CAIIGTGTGELFF.

The chain carries TRBV18 and TRBJ1-4, with 7 nucleotides matching TRBD1. This CDR3 is built from 15 residues. Germline assignment: CDR1 KGHSH and CDR2 LQKENI. V trimming: 4 bases; J trimming: 5 bases; junction bases outside the gene matches: 7. The CDR3 nucleotides are TGTGCCAGCTCACTACAGGGGATAAGGAATGAAAAACTGTTTTTT. Translating gives CASSLQGIRNEKLFF.

The V and J genes are TRBV13 and TRBJ1-3, with D hard to call. The V end lost 4 bases, the J end lost 2 bases, and 15 bases lay between the germline ends. This CDR3 is built from 16 residues. Germline lookup yields CDR1 PRHDT and CDR2 FYEKMQ (reference sequence). The CDR3 reads CASSSGPLEAGNTIYF. CDR3 in DNA: TGTGCCAGCAGCTCCGGGCCCCTAGAGGCTGGAAACACCATATATTTT.

The rearrangement joins TRBV6-1 to TRBJ2-6; TRBD1 or TRBD2 may be the D gene (5 bases each). The CDR3 is 12 residues long. V dropped 3 bases and J dropped 13 bases, with 10 bases sitting between them. The germline CDR1 and CDR2 sequences are MNHNS and SASEGT. The CDR3 sequence: CASSEGTVVLTF. The CDR3 nucleotides read TGTGCCAGCAGTGAGGGGACGGTAGTCCTGACTTTC.

V usage is TRBV4-1 and J usage is TRBJ1-1, with 8 bases aligning to TRBD1. The CDR3 contains 14 residues. Trimming at V came to 3 bases and at J to 1 base, leaving 1 base not matched to a gene. Germline-derived CDR1 and CDR2 are MGHRA and YSYEKL. Here the CDR3 reads CASSQGQENTEAFF. Written as DNA, the CDR3 is TGCGCCAGCAGCCAGGGACAGGAGAACACTGAAGCTTTCTTT.